What follows describes a single T cell receptor (beta chain). The antigen remains unidentified. This entry comes from a study of T cell repertoires in cytomegalovirus infection. From the reads, TCRdb called clonotypes with MiXCR, one entry per CDR3 protein. The data contain 650,000 to 850,000 distinct CDR3 sequences, just under 30% of them singletons. J lost 6 bases, V lost 0 bases, and 3 bases had no gene match. CDR3 length equals 14 residues. CDR1 is SGDLS, CDR2 YYNGEE, per germline. This TCR was recovered from a human donor in good health (CMV status not recorded). Some clones in this sample may be carry-over from other donors' samples. The material was cultured CD8+ T cells from PBMCs, obtained from culture after CMV antigen stimulation. The chain is built from TRBV9 and TRBJ2-1; 7 bases map to TRBD1. The CDR3 protein is CASSVGDRLNEQFF. The CDR3 DNA reads TGTGCCAGCAGCGTAGGGGACAGACTCAATGAGCAGTTCTTC.